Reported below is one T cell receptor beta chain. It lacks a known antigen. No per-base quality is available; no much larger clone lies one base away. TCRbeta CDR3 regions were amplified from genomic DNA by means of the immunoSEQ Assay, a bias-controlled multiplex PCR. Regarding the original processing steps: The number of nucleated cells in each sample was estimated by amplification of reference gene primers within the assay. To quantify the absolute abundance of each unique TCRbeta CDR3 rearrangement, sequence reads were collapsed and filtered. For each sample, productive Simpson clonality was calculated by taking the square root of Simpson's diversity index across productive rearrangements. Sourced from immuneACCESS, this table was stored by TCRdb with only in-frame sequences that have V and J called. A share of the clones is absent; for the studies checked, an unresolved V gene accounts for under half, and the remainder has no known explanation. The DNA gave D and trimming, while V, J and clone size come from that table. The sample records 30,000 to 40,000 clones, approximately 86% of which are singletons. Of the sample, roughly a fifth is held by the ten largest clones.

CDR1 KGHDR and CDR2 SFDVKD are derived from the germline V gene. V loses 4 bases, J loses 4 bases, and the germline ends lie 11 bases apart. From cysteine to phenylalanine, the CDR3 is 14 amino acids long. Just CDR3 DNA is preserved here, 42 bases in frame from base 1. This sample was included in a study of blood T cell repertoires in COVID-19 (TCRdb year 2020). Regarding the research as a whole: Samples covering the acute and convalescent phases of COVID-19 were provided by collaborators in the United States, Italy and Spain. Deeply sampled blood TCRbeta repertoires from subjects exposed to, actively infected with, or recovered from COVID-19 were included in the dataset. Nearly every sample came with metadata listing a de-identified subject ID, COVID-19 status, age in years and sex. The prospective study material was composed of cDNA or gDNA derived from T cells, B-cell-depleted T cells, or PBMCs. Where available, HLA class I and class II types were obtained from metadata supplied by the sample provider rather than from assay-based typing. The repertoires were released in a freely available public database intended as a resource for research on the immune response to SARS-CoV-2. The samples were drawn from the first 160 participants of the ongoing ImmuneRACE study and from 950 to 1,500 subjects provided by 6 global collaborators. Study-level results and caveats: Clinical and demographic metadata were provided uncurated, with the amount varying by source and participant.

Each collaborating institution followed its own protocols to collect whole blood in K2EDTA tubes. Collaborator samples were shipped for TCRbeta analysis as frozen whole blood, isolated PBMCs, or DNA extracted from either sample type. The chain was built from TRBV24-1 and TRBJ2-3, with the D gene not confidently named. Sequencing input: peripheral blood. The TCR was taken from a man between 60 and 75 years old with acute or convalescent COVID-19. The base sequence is TGTGCCACCAGTGACACCCGCGCATCAGATACGCAGTATTTT. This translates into CATSDTRASDTQYF.